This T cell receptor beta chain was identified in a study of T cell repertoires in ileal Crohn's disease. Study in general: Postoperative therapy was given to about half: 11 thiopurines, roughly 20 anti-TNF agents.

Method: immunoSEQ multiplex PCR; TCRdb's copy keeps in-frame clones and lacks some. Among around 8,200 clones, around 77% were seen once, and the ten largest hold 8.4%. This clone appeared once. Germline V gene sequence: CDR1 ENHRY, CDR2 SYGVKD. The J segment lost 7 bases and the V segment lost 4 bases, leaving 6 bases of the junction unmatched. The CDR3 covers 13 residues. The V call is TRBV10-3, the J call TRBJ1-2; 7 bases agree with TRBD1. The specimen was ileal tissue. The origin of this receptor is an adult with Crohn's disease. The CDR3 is CAISGIQGLGYTF. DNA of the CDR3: TGTGCCATCAGTGGGATACAGGGGCTTGGCTACACCTTC.